This record looks at one T cell receptor beta chain sequence and its context. Its antigen is still unknown. These data are taken from a study of OX40 agonist ivuxolimab in advanced cancers. About the research overall: Among those enrolled, mean age was approximately 60 years (range 23 to 79) and about 79% were male. Study-wide results and limits: A proportion of nonresponders additionally exhibited low normalized T-cell clonal expansion.

Germline V gives CDR1 MNHEY, CDR2 SMNVEV (reference sequence). The CDR3 covers 19 residues. After removal of 5 bases from V and 0 bases from J, the junction contained 16 bases not matched to a gene. Measured with immunoSEQ multiplex PCR; TCRdb has only the in-frame clones, and not every one. The sample holds just over 14,000 clones, 70% to 80% seen once. The clonotype was recovered from an adult with an advanced solid tumor such as melanoma, head and neck, liver or kidney cancer. V and J are TRBV27 and TRBJ1-5, with 7 nucleotides matching TRBD1. Here the sequenced sample was CD4+ or CD8+ T cells sorted from blood, taken in a trial of the OX40 agonist ivuxolimab. CDR3 sequence: CASSLSPPDRLYSNQPQHF. As DNA, the CDR3 is TGTGCCAGCAGTCTCTCCCCCCCGGACAGGTTGTATAGCAATCAGCCCCAGCATTTT.